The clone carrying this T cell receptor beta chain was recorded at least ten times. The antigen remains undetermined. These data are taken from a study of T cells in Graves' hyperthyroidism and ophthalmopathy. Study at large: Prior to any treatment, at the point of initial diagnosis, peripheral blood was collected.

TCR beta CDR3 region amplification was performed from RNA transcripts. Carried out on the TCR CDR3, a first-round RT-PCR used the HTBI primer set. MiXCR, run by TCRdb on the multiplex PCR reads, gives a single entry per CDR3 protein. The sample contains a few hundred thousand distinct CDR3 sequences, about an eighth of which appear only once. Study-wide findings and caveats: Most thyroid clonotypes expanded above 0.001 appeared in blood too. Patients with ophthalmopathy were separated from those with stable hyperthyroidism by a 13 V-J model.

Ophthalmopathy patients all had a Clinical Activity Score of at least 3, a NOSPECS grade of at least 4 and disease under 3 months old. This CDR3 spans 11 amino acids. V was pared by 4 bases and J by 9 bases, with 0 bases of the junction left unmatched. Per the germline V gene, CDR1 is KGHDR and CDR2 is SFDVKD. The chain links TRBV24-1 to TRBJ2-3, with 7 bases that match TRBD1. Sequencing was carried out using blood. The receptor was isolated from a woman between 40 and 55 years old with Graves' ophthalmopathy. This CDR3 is CATSDRGTQYF. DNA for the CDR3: TGTGCCACCAGTGACAGGGGGACGCAGTATTTT.